The TCR beta chain under discussion was sequenced for a study of regulatory T cells in long-lasting Graves disease. About the study: Patients met the persistent Graves' disease definition after over 5 years of antithyroid drugs with positive TSH receptor antibodies. Whole-study findings and limits: In persistent patients, shared public clonotypes (2,741) outnumbered those in new patients (almost 1,000).

The CDR3 spans 13 residues. V lost 4 bases, J lost 7 bases, and 13 bases lay in between. Germline assignment: CDR1 LGHDT and CDR2 YNNKEL (reference sequence). As for time point: persistent/refractory GD, antithyroid drugs over 5 years with positive TRAb. TCR sequences were obtained from RNA taken from PBMCs. Concerning this clonotype: No antigen is known for it.

Building the TCR beta libraries relied on iRepertoire HTBI primers, and CDR3 regions underwent Arm-PCR. Each CDR3 protein gets one entry after TCRdb re-called the multiplex PCR reads with MiXCR. Of 500,000 to 700,000 distinct CDR3 sequences in the sample, about 32% are singletons; the top ten hold 40% to 55%. Sequencing was performed on peripheral blood mononuclear cells (PBMCs), taken when the disease was refractory, from a patient treated with antithyroid drugs. This chain connects TRBV3-1 to TRBJ2-5; a possible D gene is TRBD1 (5 bases). This receptor was obtained from a female donor with Graves disease. As DNA, the CDR3 is TGTGCCAGCAGCCTCAGGGTTTGGGGGACCCAGTACTTC. This gives the protein CASSLRVWGTQYF.